A selection of T cell receptor beta chains follows, all from one sample in a study of blood T cell repertoires in COVID-19. Profiling relied on immunoSEQ multiplex PCR, and the TCRdb table lists in-frame clones only, not all of them. The data contain about 230,000 clones, 85% to 90% of them singletons. The sequenced material came from peripheral blood. The receptors were sampled from a man aged 45-65 years with COVID-19, enrolled during active disease. The conserved cysteine and the conserved F or W are not part of the CDR3 here. The order of the fields is J gene, clone size, V gene, CDR3 protein. Only part of the rows carry a size: once, few, many, or a class if the clone is expanded.

>TRBJ2-6|NA|TRBV30
ARSLGTVSSGANVLT
>TRBJ2-1|once|TRBV18
ASSPNMAGKQF
>TRBJ1-2|NA|TRBV5-8
ASSLDRVLDGYT
>TRBJ1-5|NA|TRBV4-2
ASSPHGSTHSNQPQH
>TRBJ2-7|NA|TRBV16
ASSAIAGDYEQY
>TRBJ2-5|few|TRBV3-1/TRBV3-2
ASSQALAGQETQY
>TRBJ2-3|NA|TRBV2
ASSGVGGGATDTQY
>TRBJ2-1|few|TRBV12-3/TRBV12-4
ASSRRGGFEQF
>TRBJ1-2|NA|TRBV23-1
ASSQIPLRST
>TRBJ1-2|NA|TRBV3-1/TRBV3-2
ASSLAGRGYT
>TRBJ1-1|NA|TRBV2
ASSELGSLNTEAF
>TRBJ1-1|NA|TRBV2
ASSRQNTEAF
>TRBJ2-7|NA|TRBV11-1
ASSATSGSIYEQY
>TRBJ1-5|NA|TRBV28
ASSGGQGNQPQH
>TRBJ2-7|NA|TRBV28
ASNSARGAFKLTPYEQY
>TRBJ1-5|NA|TRBV2
ASSIGQFQPQH
>TRBJ2-1|NA|TRBV6-1
ASSEQGHSYNEQF
>TRBJ1-4|NA|TRBV5-6
ASSLGQDEKLF
>TRBJ1-4|NA|TRBV7-9
ASTPSARNEKLF
>TRBJ1-1|NA|TRBV5-6
ASSFGGNTEAF
>TRBJ1-1|NA|TRBV7-2
ASSLNPGRAAF
>TRBJ2-7|once|TRBV15
ATSRDRGYYEQY
>TRBJ2-1|once|TRBV18
ASSPLGGGTNEQF
>TRBJ1-4|NA|TRBV6-5
ASSLQGATNEKLF
>TRBJ2-7|NA|TRBV4-1
ASRPEGQASYEQY
>TRBJ1-6|NA|TRBV3-1/TRBV3-2
ASSQVPGEFSPLH
>TRBJ1-5|NA|TRBV18
ASSPSGQYQPQH
>TRBJ2-5|NA|TRBV7-6
ASSLVRTGIMETQY
>TRBJ2-7|NA|TRBV29-1
SVVELAGDEQY
>TRBJ2-3|once|TRBV7-2
ASSRLAGGLSTDTQY
>TRBJ2-7|once|TRBV2
ASTWDRTYEQY
>TRBJ1-2|once|TRBV10-3
AISAERDRGLRGYT